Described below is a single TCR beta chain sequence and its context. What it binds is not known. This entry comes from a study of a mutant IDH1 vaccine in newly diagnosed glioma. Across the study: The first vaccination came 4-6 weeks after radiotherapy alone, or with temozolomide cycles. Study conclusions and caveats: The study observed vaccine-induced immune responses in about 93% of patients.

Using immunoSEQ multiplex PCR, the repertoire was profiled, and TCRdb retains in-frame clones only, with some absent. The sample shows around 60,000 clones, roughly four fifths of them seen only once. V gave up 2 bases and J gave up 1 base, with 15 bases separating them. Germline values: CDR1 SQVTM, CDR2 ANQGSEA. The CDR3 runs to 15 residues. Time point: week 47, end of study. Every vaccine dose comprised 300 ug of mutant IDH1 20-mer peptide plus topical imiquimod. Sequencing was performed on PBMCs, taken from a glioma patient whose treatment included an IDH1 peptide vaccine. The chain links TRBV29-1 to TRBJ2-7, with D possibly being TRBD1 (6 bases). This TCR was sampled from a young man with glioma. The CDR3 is CSVERFAGASYEQYF. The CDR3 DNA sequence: TGCAGCGTTGAACGGTTCGCAGGGGCTTCCTACGAGCAGTACTTC.